This T cell receptor beta chain derives from a study of cytomegalovirus exposure and HLA in healthy donors. The PCR had 60 Vbeta and 13 Jbeta primers. Assay used: immunoSEQ multiplex PCR; TCRdb lists only in-frame clones, some missing. The table includes under 200,000 clones, 68% detected once. Germline assignment: CDR1 MDHEN and CDR2 SYDVKM. The CDR3 is 17 residues long. The ends lost 4 bases at V and 2 bases at J; junction bases unmatched: 12. The clonotype was recovered from a man aged 50 or older in good health and CMV-seronegative. The chain uses TRBV28 and TRBJ2-7, with TRBD2 matching over 9 bases. Sequences were obtained from PBMCs. The CDR3 nucleotides read TGTGCCAGCAGTTCTCCTCGAGGACTAGCGCCGACCTACGAGCAGTACTTC. Translating gives CASSSPRGLAPTYEQYF.